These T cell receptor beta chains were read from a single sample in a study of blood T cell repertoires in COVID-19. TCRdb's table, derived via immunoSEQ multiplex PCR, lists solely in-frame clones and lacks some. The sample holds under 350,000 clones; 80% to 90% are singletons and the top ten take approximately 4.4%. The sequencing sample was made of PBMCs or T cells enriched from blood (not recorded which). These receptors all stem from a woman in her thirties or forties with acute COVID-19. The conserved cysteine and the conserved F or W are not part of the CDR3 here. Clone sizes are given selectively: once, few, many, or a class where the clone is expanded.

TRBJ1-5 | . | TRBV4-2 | ASSQEQGSNQPQH
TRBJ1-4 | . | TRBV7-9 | ASSFLFDTLANEKLF
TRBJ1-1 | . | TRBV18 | ASSPNGTGGGRAEAF
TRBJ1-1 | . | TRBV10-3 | AISDRDRGHTEAF
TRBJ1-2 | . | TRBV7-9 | ASSLDLAGTNYGYT
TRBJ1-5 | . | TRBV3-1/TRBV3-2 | ASSQQGVGAQPQH
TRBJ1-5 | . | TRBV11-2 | ASSLGEGQPQH
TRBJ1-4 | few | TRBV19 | ASERTWRGGEKLF
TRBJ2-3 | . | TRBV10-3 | AIRRDRDTDTQY
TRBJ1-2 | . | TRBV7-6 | ASSLHRGYGYT
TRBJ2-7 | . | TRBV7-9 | ASSLLMSGEQY
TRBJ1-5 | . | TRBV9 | ASSVGDYGGGSNQPQH
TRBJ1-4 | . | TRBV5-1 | ASSKVQAATNEKLF
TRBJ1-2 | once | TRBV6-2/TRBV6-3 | ASSYSRQMALGYT
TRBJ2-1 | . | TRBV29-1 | SVVRVGSYNEQF
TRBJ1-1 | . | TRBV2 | ASSRQGARTEAF
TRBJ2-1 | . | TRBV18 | ASSRPSGGPNSEQF
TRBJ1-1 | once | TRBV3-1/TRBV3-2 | ASSQLAGTGGAEAF
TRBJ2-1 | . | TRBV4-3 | ASSQDLGSSYNEQF
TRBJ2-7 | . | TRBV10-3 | AIRGTAPGYEQY
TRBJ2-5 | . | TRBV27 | ASNRRGPQETQY
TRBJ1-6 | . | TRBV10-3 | AIRPTGDNSPLH
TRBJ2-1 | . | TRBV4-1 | ASSHFTTGRDEQF
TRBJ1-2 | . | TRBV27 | ASSPSLGAEGGYT
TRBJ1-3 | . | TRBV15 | ATSREGAGGGNTIY
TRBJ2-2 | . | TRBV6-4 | ASRKTGNTGELF
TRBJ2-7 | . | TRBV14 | ASSQSFGTSGTTRASYEQY
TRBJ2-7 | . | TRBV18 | ASSPMGGEQY
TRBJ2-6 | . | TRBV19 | ASSTPVGANVLT
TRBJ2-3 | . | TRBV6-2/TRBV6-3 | ASSYSFGLAGRNTDTQY
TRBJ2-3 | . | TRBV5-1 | ASSSLAPDTQY
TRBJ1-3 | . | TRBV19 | ASSIRQTASGNTIY